The 30 T cell receptor beta chains given below trace back to one sample, sequenced in a study of blood T cell repertoires in COVID-19. Clones were read by immunoSEQ multiplex PCR, and TCRdb kept only the in-frame ones, dropping some. This table holds 200,000 or so clones, 70% to 90% found once. Sequenced input: peripheral blood. The origin of the receptors is a man in his fifties who had recovered from COVID-19.

The chain recombines TRBV30 with TRBJ1-4; D not resolved. This CDR3 contains 15 residues. CDR1 is GTSNPN and CDR2 is SVGIG in the germline V gene (reference sequence). V was cut by 3 bases and J by 0 bases, with 11 bases left in between. CDR3: CAWSAVSATNEKLFF. CDR3 nucleotides: TGTGCCTGGAGCGCGGTGTCAGCAACTAATGAAAAACTGTTTTTT.

The chain joins TRBV18 to TRBJ1-1, with 7 bases lining up with TRBD1. This CDR3 has 14 residues. Germline CDR1 reads KGHSH; CDR2 reads LQKENI. Unmatched junction bases numbered 1, after V lost 3 bases and J lost 0 bases. CDR3 nucleotide sequence: TGTGCCAGCTCACCGACAGGGATGAACACTGAAGCTTTCTTT. This encodes CASSPTGMNTEAFF.

The CDR3 DNA is TGTGCCAGCAACTCCGGGACTAGCGGGAGGGCCGGGCAGTTCTTC. As protein: CASNSGTSGRAGQFF. J is TRBJ2-1 and V is TRBV13; TRBD2 matches 16 bases. In germline, CDR1 is PRHDT, CDR2 FYEKMQ (reference sequence). The CDR3 has 15 residues. The V gene end was trimmed by 7 bases and the J gene end by 12 bases; junction bases not matched to a gene: 9. Drawing the rest from reference TRBV13 and TRBJ2-1, the complete variable domain is AAGVIQSPRHLIKEKRETATLKCYPIPRHDTVYWYQQGPGQDPQFLISFYEKMQSDKGSIPDRFSAQQFSDYHSELNMSSLELGDSALYFCASNSGTSGRAGQFFGPGTRLTVL.

V gene TRBV28 combines with J gene TRBJ2-2; 9 bases map to TRBD2. Germline CDR1 and CDR2: MDHEN and SYDVKM. Trimming cost V 8 bases and J 9 bases; bases outside gene matches: 16. The CDR3 has 16 amino acids. The CDR3 region is CASEPGSGGRVRELFF. The CDR3 coding sequence is TGTGCCAGCGAACCGGGAAGCGGGGGGAGGGTCCGGGAGCTGTTTTTT.

This sequence joins TRBV20-1 and TRBJ1-1, with D unresolved. Germline CDR1 is DFQATT and CDR2 is SNEGSKA (reference sequence). Trimming pared 6 bases from V and 9 bases from J, leaving 11 bases between. CDR3 size: 10 residues. For the CDR3, the DNA is TGCAGTGCGGCCGGGGTGAAAGCTTTCTTT. This gives the protein CSAAGVKAFF.

This clone was seen many times. This chain joins TRBV15 and TRBJ1-5; D ambiguous. Germline values: CDR1 LNHNV, CDR2 YYDKDF (reference sequence). The germline V and J ends were trimmed by 1 base and 7 bases, with 11 bases remaining between them. This CDR3 contains 14 residues. CDR3: CATSRGRAGQPQHF. The CDR3 DNA sequence: TGTGCCACCAGCAGAGGGAGGGCTGGCCAGCCCCAGCATTTT.

The chain combines TRBV7-7 with TRBJ1-1; D is possibly TRBD1 (5 bases). V was pared by 6 bases and J by 1 base, with 9 bases between. Germline loops: CDR1 SSHAT, CDR2 FNYEAQ (reference sequence). CDR3 length: 13 residues. CDR3 DNA: TGTGCCAGCAGTCGACAGAAGAACACTGAAGCTTTCTTT. As protein: CASSRQKNTEAFF.

This chain uses TRBV7-2 with TRBJ2-5; 14 bases map to TRBD2. The length of the CDR3 is 19 residues. Germline V CDR1 and CDR2: SGHTA, FQGNSA. V lost 5 bases to trimming and J lost 0 bases; unmatched junction nucleotides: 11. The CDR3 DNA sequence: TGTGCCAGCAGCGAAAAAACGACTAGCGGGAGGGTGTACCAAGAGACCCAGTACTTC. Its translation: CASSEKTTSGRVYQETQYF.

This chain links TRBV28 with TRBJ1-2; TRBD1 matches at 7 bases. The CDR3 loop spans 14 amino acids. V trimming: 5 bases; J trimming: 6 bases; junction bases outside the gene matches: 9. Looked up from germline, CDR1 is MDHEN and CDR2 is SYDVKM. In nucleotides, the CDR3 is TGTGCCAGCAGTCTCGACAGGGTTTCCAATGGCTACACCTTC. As protein: CASSLDRVSNGYTF.

This rearrangement joins TRBV9 to TRBJ1-5, with D unresolved. Germline lookup yields CDR1 SGDLS and CDR2 YYNGEE. CDR3 length: 13 amino acids. V gave up 0 bases and J gave up 4 bases, with 5 bases separating them. DNA for the CDR3: TGTGCCAGCAGCGTAGTCCCGAATCAGCCCCAGCATTTT. Translation: CASSVVPNQPQHF.

The V gene is TRBV6-5, the J gene TRBJ1-2; a possible D gene is TRBD1 (6 bases). With 0 bases removed from V and 4 bases from J, the gap between germline ends came to 12 bases. The CDR3 length is 15 residues. Germline CDR1 is MNHEY and CDR2 is SVGAGI. The CDR3 DNA follows: TGTGCCAGCAGTTACTCAGGGACAACGGGCTATGGCTACACCTTC. Translated, it gives CASSYSGTTGYGYTF.

The chain carries TRBV7-9 and TRBJ2-1, with TRBD1 as a possible D gene (5 bases). Germline assignment: CDR1 SEHNR and CDR2 FQNEAQ (reference sequence). The V and J ends lost 2 bases and 8 bases respectively, with 16 bases between them. The CDR3 sequence is 15 residues long. The chain's CDR3 is CASSLQGVGKYEQFF. In nucleotides, the CDR3 is TGTGCCAGCAGCTTACAAGGGGTTGGGAAATATGAGCAGTTCTTC. Drawing the rest from reference TRBV7-9 and TRBJ2-1, the complete variable domain is DTGVSQNPRHKITKRGQNVTFRCDPISEHNRLYWYRQTLGQGPEFLTYFQNEAQLEKSRLLSDRFSAERPKGSFSTLEIQRTEQGDSAMYLCASSLQGVGKYEQFFGPGTRLTVL.

The chain couples TRBV4-1 to TRBJ1-2; a weak D match, TRBD1 (6 bases). Germline CDR1 and CDR2: MGHRA and YSYEKL. The CDR3 sequence is 14 residues long. V lost 1 base, J lost 8 bases, and 14 bases lay in between. Written as DNA, the CDR3 is TGCGCCAGCAGCCAAGTGGCAGGGGAGGGGGGCTACACCTTC. This codes for CASSQVAGEGGYTF.

The rearrangement links TRBV27 to TRBJ1-3, with TRBD1 identical over 11 bases. Trimming took 2 bases from V and 3 from J; bases not matched to a gene: 12. Looked up from germline, CDR1 is MNHEY and CDR2 is SMNVEV (reference sequence). CDR3 size: 19 residues. CDR3 residues: CASSLLGPRDRGFGNTIYF. Written as DNA, the CDR3 is TGTGCCAGCAGTTTACTGGGCCCCCGGGACAGGGGGTTTGGAAACACCATATATTTT.

V usage is TRBV6-2 or TRBV6-3 and J usage is TRBJ1-5; D unresolved. CDR3 length: 14 amino acids. V was pared by 2 bases and J by 7 bases, with 12 bases between. The germline V gene has CDR1 MNHEY and CDR2 SVGEGT. DNA of the CDR3: TGTGCCAGCAGTTACGCCACAGTCACCCAGCCCCAGCATTTT. It is translated as CASSYATVTQPQHF.

V gene TRBV11-2 combines with J gene TRBJ2-1; the D is unclear. This CDR3 has 16 amino acids. Trimming cost V 5 bases and J 1 base, with 15 bases left between them. In germline, CDR1 is SGHAT, CDR2 FQNNGV. The CDR3 DNA reads as TGTGCCAGCAGCCTCTCTGAGGCGAAATCCTACAATGAGCAGTTCTTC. Its translation: CASSLSEAKSYNEQFF.

This clone was found a few times. Other nucleotide sequences from this sample produce the same CDR3. V is TRBV2 and J is TRBJ2-7, with D possibly TRBD1 on 6 matching bases. The germline V gene encodes CDR1 SNHLY and CDR2 FYNNEI. The CDR3 has 15 amino acids. Trimming stripped 5 bases from V and 0 bases from J, with 14 bases between. CDR3 sequence reads: CASSPPGHNSYEQYF. The CDR3, as DNA: TGTGCCAGCAGTCCACCGGGACACAACTCCTACGAGCAGTACTTC. Drawing the rest from reference TRBV2 and TRBJ2-7, the complete variable domain is EPEVTQTPSHQVTQMGQEVILRCVPISNHLYFYWYRQILGQKVEFLVSFYNNEISEKSEIFDDQFSVERPDGSNFTLKIRSTKLEDSAMYFCASSPPGHNSYEQYFGPGTRLTVT.

This clone was recorded once. V usage is TRBV18 and J usage is TRBJ1-2; TRBD1 matches 8 bases. V dropped 6 bases and J dropped 6; count of bases not matched to a gene: 3. Germline values: CDR1 KGHSH, CDR2 LQKENI. This CDR3 contains 12 residues. The CDR3 region is CASSPTGDGYTF. The CDR3, as DNA: TGTGCCAGCTCGCCGACAGGGGATGGCTACACCTTC.

In this sample, this clone turned up once. The chain links TRBV28 to TRBJ2-3, with D perhaps TRBD2 (6 bases). The V gene lost 5 bases and the J gene lost 6 bases, with 9 bases spanning the gap. Germline lookup yields CDR1 MDHEN and CDR2 SYDVKM. The CDR3 is made up of 12 amino acids. The DNA for the CDR3 is TGTGCCAGCAGTCCCCTAGCGGATACGCAGTATTTT. Translation: CASSPLADTQYF.

V gene TRBV16 combines with J gene TRBJ2-1; the D gene is possibly TRBD2 (5 bases). The germline V and J ends were trimmed by 4 bases and 9 bases, with 7 bases remaining between them. The CDR3 is made up of 11 amino acids. The germline CDR1 and CDR2 sequences are KGHSY and FQNENV. CDR3 sequence: CASSPRGEQFF. CDR3 bases: TGTGCCAGCAGCCCCCGGGGTGAGCAGTTCTTC.

Only a few counts were recorded for this clone. The chain combines TRBV27 with TRBJ1-5, with D perhaps matching TRBD1 (5 bases). The CDR3 runs to 14 residues. The V and J ends lost 5 bases and 3 bases respectively, with 11 bases between them. Germline V lookup: CDR1 MNHEY, CDR2 SMNVEV (reference sequence). CDR3 sequence (DNA): TGTGCCAGCAGTCTAATAGGGGACAATCAGCCCCAGCATTTT. Translating gives CASSLIGDNQPQHF.

The V call is TRBV4-2, the J call TRBJ2-5; TRBD1 agrees at 7 bases. The germline gives CDR1 LGHNA, CDR2 YNFKEQ. The CDR3 sequence is 17 residues long. V gave up 1 base and J gave up 4 bases; unmatched junction bases: 12. Written as DNA, the CDR3 is TGTGCCAGCAGCCAAGGAGGGTTGTCAGGGGGTTTAGAGACCCAGTACTTC. Its translation: CASSQGGLSGGLETQYF.

The rearrangement joins TRBV28 to TRBJ1-5; 7 positions match TRBD1. The CDR3 totals 15 residues. Trimming cost V 6 bases and J 8 bases; bases outside gene matches: 13. Germline CDR1 MDHEN, CDR2 SYDVKM. In DNA form, the CDR3 reads TGTGCCAGCAGGACCGGGACAGAACATCCGGAGCCCCAGCATTTT. This codes for CASRTGTEHPEPQHF.

V gene TRBV27 combines with J gene TRBJ2-6; 9 bases match TRBD1. CDR1 and CDR2 from the germline V gene are MNHEY and SMNVEV (reference sequence). V gave up 6 bases and J gave up 2 bases; unmatched junction bases: 11. This CDR3 comprises 18 residues. The CDR3 DNA reads TGTGCCAGCAGGCCTACCGGGACAGGGAGGACTGGGGCCAACGTCCTGACTTTC. Amino acid sequence: CASRPTGTGRTGANVLTF.

The chain joins TRBV7-9 to TRBJ2-7; D is undetermined. Germline loops: CDR1 SEHNR, CDR2 FQNEAQ (reference sequence). Trimming took 1 base from V and 7 from J, leaving 14 bases between them. The CDR3 contains 14 residues. The DNA of the CDR3 is TGTGCCAGCAGCTTAGTGTCGGCTCCAGGAGAGCAGTACTTC. Protein product: CASSLVSAPGEQYF. Complete variable domain (other parts from reference TRBV7-9 and TRBJ2-7): DTGVSQNPRHKITKRGQNVTFRCDPISEHNRLYWYRQTLGQGPEFLTYFQNEAQLEKSRLLSDRFSAERPKGSFSTLEIQRTEQGDSAMYLCASSLVSAPGEQYFGPGTRLTVT.

The rearrangement links TRBV28 to TRBJ1-5, with 8 bases identical to TRBD1. This CDR3 contains 15 residues. The germline V gene encodes CDR1 MDHEN and CDR2 SYDVKM. The V segment lost 3 bases and the J segment 4 bases; nucleotides outside the gene matches: 5. For the CDR3, the DNA is TGTGCCAGCAGTTTTTCCGGACAGGGAAATCAGCCCCAGCATTTT. The encoded protein is CASSFSGQGNQPQHF.

The chain carries TRBV6-1 and TRBJ1-2; TRBD1 might be the D (6 bases). Germline-derived CDR1 and CDR2 are MNHNS and SASEGT. V gave up 6 bases and J gave up 7 bases, with 12 bases separating them. This CDR3 region has 12 residues. CDR3 DNA: TGTGCCAGCAGAGCAGGGGCGCGTGGCTACACCTTC. It codes for CASRAGARGYTF.

The table lists this clone with a count of one. The chain couples TRBV2 to TRBJ1-2; D might be TRBD1 (6 bases). The CDR3 loop spans 14 amino acids. Trimming stripped 7 bases from V and 2 bases from J, with 14 bases between. CDR1 SNHLY and CDR2 FYNNEI come from the germline V gene. The CDR3 sequence is CASNSPGQNYGYTF. As DNA, the CDR3 is TGTGCCAGCAACTCGCCCGGACAGAACTATGGCTACACCTTC.

The CDR3 bases are TGTGCCAGCAGCGCCGGGGGACTAGCGGGAGGTGGAAATGAGCAGTTCTTC. It yields the protein CASSAGGLAGGGNEQFF. The V call is TRBV9, the J call TRBJ2-1, with 15 bases identical to TRBD2. CDR1 is SGDLS and CDR2 is YYNGEE in the germline V gene. Unmatched junction bases numbered 8, after V lost 3 bases and J lost 7 bases. This CDR3 region has 17 residues.

This rearrangement joins TRBV29-1 to TRBJ2-3; 9 bases agree with TRBD1. V trimming: 5 bases; J trimming: 2 bases; junction bases outside the gene matches: 14. This CDR3 has 17 amino acids. Per the germline V gene, CDR1 is SQVTM and CDR2 is ANQGSEA. The CDR3 loop reads CSVTGRDRDLPTDTQYF. CDR3 in DNA: TGCAGCGTTACTGGCCGGGACAGGGACTTACCCACAGATACGCAGTATTTT.